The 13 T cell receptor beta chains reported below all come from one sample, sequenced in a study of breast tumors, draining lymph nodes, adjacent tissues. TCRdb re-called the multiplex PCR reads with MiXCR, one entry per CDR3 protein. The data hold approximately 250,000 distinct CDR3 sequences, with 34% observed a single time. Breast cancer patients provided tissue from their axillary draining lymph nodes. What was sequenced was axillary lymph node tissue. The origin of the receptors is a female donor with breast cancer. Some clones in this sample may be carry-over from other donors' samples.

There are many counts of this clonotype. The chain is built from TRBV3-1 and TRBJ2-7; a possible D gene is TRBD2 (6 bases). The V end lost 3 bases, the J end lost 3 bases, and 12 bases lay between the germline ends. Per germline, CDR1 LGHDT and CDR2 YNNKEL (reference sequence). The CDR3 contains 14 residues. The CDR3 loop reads CASSQPGLYYEQYF. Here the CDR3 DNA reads TGTGCCAGCAGCCAGCCGGGACTTTACTACGAGCAGTACTTC.

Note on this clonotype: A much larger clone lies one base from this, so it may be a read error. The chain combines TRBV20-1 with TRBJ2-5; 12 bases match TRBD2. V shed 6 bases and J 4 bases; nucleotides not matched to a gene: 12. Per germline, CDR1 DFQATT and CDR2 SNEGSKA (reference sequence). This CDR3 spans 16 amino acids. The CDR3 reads CSALTSGGPAGETQYF. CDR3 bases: TGCAGTGCCCTAACTAGCGGGGGGCCCGCAGGAGAGACCCAGTACTTC.

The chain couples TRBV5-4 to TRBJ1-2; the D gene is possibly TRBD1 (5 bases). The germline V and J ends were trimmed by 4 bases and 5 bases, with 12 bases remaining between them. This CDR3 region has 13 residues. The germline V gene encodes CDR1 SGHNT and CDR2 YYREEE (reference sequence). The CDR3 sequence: CASSKGRAYGYTF. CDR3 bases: TGTGCCAGCAGCAAAGGCAGGGCATATGGCTACACCTTC.

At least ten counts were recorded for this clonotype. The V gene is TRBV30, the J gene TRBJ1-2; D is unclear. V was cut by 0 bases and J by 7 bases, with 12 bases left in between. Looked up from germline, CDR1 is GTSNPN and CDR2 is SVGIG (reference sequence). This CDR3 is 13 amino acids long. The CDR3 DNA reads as TGTGCCTGGAGTGTAGAGGGAGGGAGTGGCTACACCTTC. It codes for CAWSVEGGSGYTF.

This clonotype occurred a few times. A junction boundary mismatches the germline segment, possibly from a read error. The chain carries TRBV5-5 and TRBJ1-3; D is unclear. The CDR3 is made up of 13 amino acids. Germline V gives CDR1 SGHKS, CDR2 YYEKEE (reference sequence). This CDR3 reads CASSFASANTIYF. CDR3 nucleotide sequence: TGTGCCAGCAGCTTCGCTTCTGCAAACACCATATATTTT.

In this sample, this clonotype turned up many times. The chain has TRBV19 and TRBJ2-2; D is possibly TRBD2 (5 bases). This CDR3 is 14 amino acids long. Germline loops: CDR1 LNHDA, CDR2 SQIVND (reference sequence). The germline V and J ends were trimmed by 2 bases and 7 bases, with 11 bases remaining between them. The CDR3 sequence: CASSISGSNGELFF. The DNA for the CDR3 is TGTGCCAGTAGTATATCGGGGAGTAACGGGGAGCTGTTTTTT.

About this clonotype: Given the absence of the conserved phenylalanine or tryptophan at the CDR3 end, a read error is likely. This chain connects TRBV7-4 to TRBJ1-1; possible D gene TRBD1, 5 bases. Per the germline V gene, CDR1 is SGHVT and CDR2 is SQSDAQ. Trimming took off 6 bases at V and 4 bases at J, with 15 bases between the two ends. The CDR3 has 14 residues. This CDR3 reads CASSFSGASTEAFI. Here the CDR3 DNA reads TGTGCCAGCAGTTTTTCCGGGGCGAGCACTGAAGCTTTCATT.

CDR3 bases: TGTGCCAGCAGCTTATACATTAGAGGAAGTGAAGCTTTCTTT. This sequence encodes CASSLYIRGSEAFF. The J gene is TRBJ1-1, the V gene TRBV7-2, with D uncertain. V gave up 2 bases and J gave up 7 bases, with 14 bases separating them. This CDR3 spans 14 amino acids. In germline, CDR1 is SGHTA, CDR2 FQGNSA.

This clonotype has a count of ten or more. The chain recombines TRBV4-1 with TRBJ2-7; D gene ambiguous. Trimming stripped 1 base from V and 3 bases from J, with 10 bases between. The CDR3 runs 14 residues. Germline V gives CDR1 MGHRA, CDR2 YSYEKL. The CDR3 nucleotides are TGCGCCAGCAGCCAAGTTTCAGGTCGCTACGAGCAGTACTTC. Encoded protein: CASSQVSGRYEQYF.

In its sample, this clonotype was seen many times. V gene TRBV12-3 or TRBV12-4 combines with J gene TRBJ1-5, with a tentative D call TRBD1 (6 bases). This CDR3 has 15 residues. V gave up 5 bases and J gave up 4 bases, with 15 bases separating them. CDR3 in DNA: TGTGCCAGCAGTCTATCGGGACAAAGAAATCAGCCCCAGCATTTT. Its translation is CASSLSGQRNQPQHF.

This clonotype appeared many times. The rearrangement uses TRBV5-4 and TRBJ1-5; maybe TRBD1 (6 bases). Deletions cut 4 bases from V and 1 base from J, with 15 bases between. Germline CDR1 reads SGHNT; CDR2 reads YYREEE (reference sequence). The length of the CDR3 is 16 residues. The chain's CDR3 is CASSTGPTGSNQPQHF. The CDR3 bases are TGTGCCAGCAGCACGGGACCTACAGGGAGCAATCAGCCCCAGCATTTT.

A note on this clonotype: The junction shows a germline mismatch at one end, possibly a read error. The CDR3 region is CASGLVGNQPRHF. For the CDR3, the DNA is TGTGCCAGCGGCTTAGTTGGAAATCAGCCCCGGCATTTT. The V call is TRBV7-2, the J call TRBJ1-5; D is undetermined. This CDR3 comprises 13 residues. Germline-derived CDR1 and CDR2 are SGHTA and FQGNSA.

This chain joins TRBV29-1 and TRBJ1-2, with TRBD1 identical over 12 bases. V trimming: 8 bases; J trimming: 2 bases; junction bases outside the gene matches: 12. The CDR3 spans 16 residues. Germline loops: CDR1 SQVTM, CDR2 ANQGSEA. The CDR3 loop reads CSIRGGTGGDNYGYTF. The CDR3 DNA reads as TGCAGCATTCGGGGGGGGACAGGGGGCGACAACTATGGCTACACCTTC.